This is a list of T cell receptor beta chains from one sample in a study of spatial heterogeneity in lung cancer. TCRdb itself ran the 5' RACE reads through MiXCR, one entry per CDR3 protein. The sample shows about 21,000 distinct CDR3 sequences, roughly 4.2% of them seen only once. This material consisted of PBMCs, taken at surgery. These receptors came from a male donor with early-stage non-small cell lung cancer. The CDR3 runs from the conserved cysteine through the conserved F or W. Fields, in order: V gene, J gene, D gene, clone size, CDR3 DNA, CDR3 protein. D genes are given only for firm matches. For some rows the clone size is stated as once, few or many, or as a class when expanded; others skip it.

V gene: TRBV29-1
J gene: TRBJ2-3
D gene: TRBD2
clone size: medium-sized
CDR3 DNA: TGCAGCGTTCGCGCCCGCCCTAGCGGGGGGCCGGCAGATACGCAGTATTTT
CDR3 protein: CSVRARPSGGPADTQYF

V gene: TRBV7-8
J gene: TRBJ1-6
D gene: -
clone size: many
CDR3 DNA: TGTGCCAGCAGACCTGTGGCCACAGCCTATAATTCACCCCTCCACTTT
CDR3 protein: CASRPVATAYNSPLHF

V gene: TRBV6-6
J gene: TRBJ1-3
D gene: -
clone size: many
CDR3 DNA: TGTGCCAGTGGAATGTGGGCTGGAAACACCATATATTTT
CDR3 protein: CASGMWAGNTIYF

V gene: TRBV12-3/TRBV12-4
J gene: TRBJ2-7
D gene: TRBD1
clone size: few
CDR3 DNA: TGTGCCAGCGGACAGGGACCCCAATTCGAGCAGTACTTC
CDR3 protein: CASGQGPQFEQYF

V gene: TRBV27
J gene: TRBJ1-5
D gene: -
clone size: -
CDR3 DNA: TGTGCCAGCAGTTTATTCAATGGACGGCCCCAGCATTTT
CDR3 protein: CASSLFNGRPQHF

V gene: TRBV4-1
J gene: TRBJ2-7
D gene: TRBD2
clone size: many
CDR3 DNA: TGCGCCAGCAGCCAAGCTCACGCTAGCGGGAACTACGAGCAGTACTTC
CDR3 protein: CASSQAHASGNYEQYF

V gene: TRBV5-1
J gene: TRBJ1-6
D gene: TRBD1
clone size: many
CDR3 DNA: TGCGCCAGCAGCTGGAATGGACAGGGGGCTAATTCACCCCTCCACTTT
CDR3 protein: CASSWNGQGANSPLHF

V gene: TRBV6-2/TRBV6-3
J gene: TRBJ2-1
D gene: -
clone size: many
CDR3 DNA: TGTGCCAGCAGCCCCGGACTTGGGGTTTACAATGAGCAGTTCTTC
CDR3 protein: CASSPGLGVYNEQFF

V gene: TRBV7-2
J gene: TRBJ2-1
D gene: TRBD2
clone size: many
CDR3 DNA: TGTGCCAGCAGCCACTGGCGGGGGGGCCTAAACAATGAGCAGTTCTTC
CDR3 protein: CASSHWRGGLNNEQFF

V gene: TRBV7-9
J gene: TRBJ2-5
D gene: TRBD2
clone size: few
CDR3 DNA: TGTGCCAGCAGCTCCACTAGCGGGGATTTGACCCAGTACTTC
CDR3 protein: CASSSTSGDLTQYF

V gene: TRBV9
J gene: TRBJ2-1
D gene: TRBD2
clone size: many
CDR3 DNA: TGTGCCAGCAGCGGAACTAGCGGGGGCCAGTTAAGGGATGAGCAGTTCTTC
CDR3 protein: CASSGTSGGQLRDEQFF

V gene: TRBV7-2
J gene: TRBJ1-1
D gene: TRBD1
clone size: many
CDR3 DNA: TGTGCCAGCAGCTTCACAGGGGGCTTTGAAGCTTTCTTT
CDR3 protein: CASSFTGGFEAFF

V gene: TRBV27
J gene: TRBJ2-3
D gene: TRBD1
clone size: medium-sized
CDR3 DNA: TGTGCCAGCAGTCTAGCGACAGGGGTGAGGTCAGATACGCAGTATTTT
CDR3 protein: CASSLATGVRSDTQYF

V gene: TRBV7-2
J gene: TRBJ1-1
D gene: -
clone size: many
CDR3 DNA: TGTGCCAGCAGCTTAACTATCAACACTGAAGCTTTCTTT
CDR3 protein: CASSLTINTEAFF

V gene: TRBV6-5
J gene: TRBJ2-5
D gene: TRBD2
clone size: many
CDR3 DNA: TGTGCCAGCAGTTACGAAGCGGGGGTTCGGGAGACCCAGTACTTC
CDR3 protein: CASSYEAGVRETQYF

V gene: TRBV5-1
J gene: TRBJ1-1
D gene: -
clone size: many
CDR3 DNA: TGCGCCAGCAGCTTGGTCGTAGGGGGCACTGAAGCTTTCTTT
CDR3 protein: CASSLVVGGTEAFF

V gene: TRBV7-2
J gene: TRBJ1-2
D gene: -
clone size: -
CDR3 DNA: TGTGCCAGCAGCTTCCTGGACAGACCATATGGCTACACCTTC
CDR3 protein: CASSFLDRPYGYTF

V gene: TRBV18
J gene: TRBJ1-5
D gene: TRBD1
clone size: many
CDR3 DNA: TGTGCCAGCTCACCACAGACAGGGTACGATCAGCCCCAGCATTTT
CDR3 protein: CASSPQTGYDQPQHF